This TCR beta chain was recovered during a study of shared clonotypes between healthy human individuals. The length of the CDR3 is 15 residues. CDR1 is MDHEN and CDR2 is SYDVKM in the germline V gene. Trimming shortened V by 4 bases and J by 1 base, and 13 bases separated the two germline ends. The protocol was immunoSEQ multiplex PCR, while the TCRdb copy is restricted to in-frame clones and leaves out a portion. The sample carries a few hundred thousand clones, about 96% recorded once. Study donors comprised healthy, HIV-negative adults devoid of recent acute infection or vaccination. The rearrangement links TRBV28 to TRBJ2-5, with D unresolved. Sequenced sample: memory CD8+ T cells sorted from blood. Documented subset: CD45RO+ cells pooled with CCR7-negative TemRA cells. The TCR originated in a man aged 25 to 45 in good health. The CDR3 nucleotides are TGTGCCAGCAGTTCCAGGTCGCCCCTCCAAGAGACCCAGTACTTC. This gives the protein CASSSRSPLQETQYF.